This T cell receptor (beta chain) appears in the sequencing data of a study of beta chain features in type 1 diabetes. About the study: Sorted cells, about 98,000,000 in number, were examined across all samples.

Since all of the isolated RNA was reverse transcribed, expressed TCRB transcripts were what got sequenced. Assay used: immunoSEQ multiplex PCR; TCRdb lists only in-frame clones, some missing. Of about 190,000 clones listed, roughly 8% are singletons. This clone was seen a handful of times. The antigen remains undetermined. General observations from the study: TCRB CDR3 length was moderately but significantly reduced in all four CD4+ subsets of Type 1 diabetes patients. In the patient group, naive, central memory and Treg TCRB repertoires seemed more alike than in the healthy donor group. Among type 1 diabetes patients, VDJ junctions had fewer insertions and more deletions.

Every sorted population was more than 95% pure. V was shortened by 3 bases and J by 3 bases, with 6 bases between the two germline ends. This CDR3 is built from 13 residues. Germline-derived CDR1 and CDR2 are LGHNA and YSLEER. The chain uses TRBV4-3 and TRBJ2-1, with D unclear. Sequenced: central memory CD4+ T cells from blood. The sequence was obtained from a man aged 18 to 30 with type 1 diabetes. The CDR3 is CASSHAIYNEQFF. For the CDR3, the DNA is TGCGCCAGCAGCCACGCGATCTACAATGAGCAGTTCTTC.